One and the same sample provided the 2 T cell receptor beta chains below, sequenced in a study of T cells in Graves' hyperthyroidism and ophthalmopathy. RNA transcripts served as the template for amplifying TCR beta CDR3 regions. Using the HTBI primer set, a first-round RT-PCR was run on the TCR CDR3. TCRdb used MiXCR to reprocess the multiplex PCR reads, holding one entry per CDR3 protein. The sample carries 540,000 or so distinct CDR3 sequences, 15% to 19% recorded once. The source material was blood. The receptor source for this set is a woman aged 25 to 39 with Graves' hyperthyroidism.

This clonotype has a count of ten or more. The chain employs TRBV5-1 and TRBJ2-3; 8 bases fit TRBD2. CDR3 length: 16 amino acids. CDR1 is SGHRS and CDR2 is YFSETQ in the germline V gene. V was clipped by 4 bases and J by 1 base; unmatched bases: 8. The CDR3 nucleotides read TGCGCCAGCAGCGGCGGGAGGTTGGGTCGCACAGATACGCAGTATTTT. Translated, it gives CASSGGRLGRTDTQYF.

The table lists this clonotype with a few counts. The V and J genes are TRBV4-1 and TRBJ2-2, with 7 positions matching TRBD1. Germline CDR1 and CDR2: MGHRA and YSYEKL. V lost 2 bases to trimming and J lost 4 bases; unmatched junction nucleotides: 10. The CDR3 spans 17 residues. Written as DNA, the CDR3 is TGCGCCAGCAGCCAAAACCCAGACAGGGTTGGCACCGGGGAGCTGTTTTTT. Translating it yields CASSQNPDRVGTGELFF.